This T cell receptor (beta chain) was found in a study of T cell repertoires in cytomegalovirus infection. Study in general: An indication of both CMV infection and matching HLA type came from public TCR beta signatures.

This clonotype was counted a few times. Antigen specificity is unknown. Study-level points and caveats: Clonotypes of TCR beta that were HLA-C-restricted and CMV-specific dominated the ex vivo response.

Each CDR3 protein gets one entry after TCRdb re-called the reads with MiXCR. The table lists about 300,000 distinct CDR3 sequences, about 26% of them singletons. The V gene's germline CDR1 is SGDLS and CDR2 YYNGEE. Trimming removed 0 bases from V and 1 base from J, with 8 bases in between. The CDR3 sequence is 15 residues long. The chain combines TRBV9 with TRBJ2-4, with no clear D. Sequences were obtained from PBMCs. The clonotype was recovered from a human donor in good health (CMV status not recorded). Some clones in this sample may be carry-over from other donors' samples. CDR3 loop: CASSVDPTAKNIQYF. The CDR3 nucleotides read TGTGCCAGCAGCGTAGACCCGACCGCCAAAAACATTCAGTACTTC.